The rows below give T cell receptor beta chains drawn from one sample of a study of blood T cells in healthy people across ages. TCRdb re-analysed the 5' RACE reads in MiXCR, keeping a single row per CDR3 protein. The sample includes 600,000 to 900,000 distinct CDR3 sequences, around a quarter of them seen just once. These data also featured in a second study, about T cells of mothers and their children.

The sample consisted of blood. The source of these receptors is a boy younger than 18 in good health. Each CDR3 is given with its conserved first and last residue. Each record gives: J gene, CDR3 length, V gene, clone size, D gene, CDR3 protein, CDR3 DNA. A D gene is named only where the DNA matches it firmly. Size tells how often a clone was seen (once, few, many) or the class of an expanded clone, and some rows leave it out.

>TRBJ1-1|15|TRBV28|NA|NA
CASTVVGGLGTEAFF
TGTGCCAGCACCGTGGTGGGGGGATTAGGCACTGAAGCTTTCTTT
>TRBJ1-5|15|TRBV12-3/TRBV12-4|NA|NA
CASSLQGGSNQPQHF
TGTGCCAGCAGTCTTCAGGGAGGGAGCAATCAGCCCCAGCATTTT
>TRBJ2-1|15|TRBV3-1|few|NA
CASSYRPGVYNEQFF
TGTGCCAGCAGCTACCGACCGGGGGTATACAATGAGCAGTTCTTC
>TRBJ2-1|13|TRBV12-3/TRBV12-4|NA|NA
CASSPGPRNEQFF
TGTGCCAGCAGTCCCGGGCCTCGCAATGAGCAGTTCTTC
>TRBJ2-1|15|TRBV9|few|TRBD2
CASSVGAGARNEQFF
TGTGCCAGCAGCGTAGGTGCGGGAGCTAGGAATGAGCAGTTCTTC
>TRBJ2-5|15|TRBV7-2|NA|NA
CASTRGGFLAETQYF
TGTGCCAGCACCAGGGGCGGGTTTCTAGCTGAGACCCAGTACTTC
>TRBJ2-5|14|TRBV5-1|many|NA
CASSLVQGQETQYF
TGCGCCAGCAGCTTGGTTCAGGGACAAGAGACCCAGTACTTC
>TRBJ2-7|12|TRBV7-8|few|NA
CASSFSDYEQYF
TGTGCCAGCAGCTTTAGTGACTACGAGCAGTACTTC
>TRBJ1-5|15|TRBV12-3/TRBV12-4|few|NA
CASSLGPQGDQPQHF
TGTGCCAGCAGTTTGGGGCCGCAGGGAGATCAGCCCCAGCATTTT
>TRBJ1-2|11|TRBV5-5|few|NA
CASSRQVGYTF
TGTGCCAGCAGTCGACAGGTTGGCTACACCTTC
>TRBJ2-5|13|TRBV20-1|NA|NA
CSGGRSYQETQYF
TGCAGTGGAGGCCGGTCGTACCAAGAGACCCAGTACTTC
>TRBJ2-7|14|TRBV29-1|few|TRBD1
CSVELRQGPNEQYF
TGCAGCGTTGAGCTTCGACAGGGTCCCAACGAGCAGTACTTC
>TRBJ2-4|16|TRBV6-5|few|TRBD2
CASSYATSSAKNIQYF
TGTGCCAGCAGTTACGCGACTAGCTCAGCCAAAAACATTCAGTACTTC
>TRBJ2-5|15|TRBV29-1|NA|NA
CSVEGTDRYQETQYF
TGCAGCGTTGAAGGGACCGACAGGTACCAAGAGACCCAGTACTTC
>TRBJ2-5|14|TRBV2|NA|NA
CASSLEADGETQYF
TGTGCCAGCAGTCTTGAGGCGGATGGGGAGACCCAGTACTTC
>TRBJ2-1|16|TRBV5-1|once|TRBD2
CASSLVYAGGQNEQFF
TGCGCCAGCAGCTTGGTGTATGCGGGAGGGCAAAATGAGCAGTTCTTC
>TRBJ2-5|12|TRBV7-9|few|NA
CASSRSSGPPYF
TGTGCCAGCAGCAGGTCTTCGGGACCCCCATACTTC
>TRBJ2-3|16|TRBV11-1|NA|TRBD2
CASSLRTSGGEITQYF
TGTGCCAGCAGCTTACGGACTAGCGGGGGAGAGATTACGCAGTATTTT
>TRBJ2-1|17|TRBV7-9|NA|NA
CASSLGWGPSSYNEQFF
TGTGCCAGCAGCTTGGGCTGGGGACCGAGCTCCTACAATGAGCAGTTCTTC
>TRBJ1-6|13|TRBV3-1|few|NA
CASSQGPHSPLHF
TGTGCCAGCAGCCAAGGGCCGCATTCACCCCTCCACTTT
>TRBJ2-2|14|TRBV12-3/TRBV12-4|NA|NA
CASSATADAGELFF
TGTGCCAGCAGTGCCACAGCGGACGCCGGGGAGCTGTTTTTT
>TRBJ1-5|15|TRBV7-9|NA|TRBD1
CASSLEQGSNQPQHF
TGTGCCAGCAGCTTAGAACAGGGGAGCAATCAGCCCCAGCATTTT
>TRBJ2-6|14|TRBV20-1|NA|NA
CSARTPGRANVLTF
TGCAGTGCTAGAACCCCCGGCAGGGCCAACGTCCTGACTTTC
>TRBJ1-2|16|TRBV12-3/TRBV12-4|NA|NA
CASSSAPLLTVYGYTF
TGTGCCAGCAGTTCCGCTCCCTTACTGACAGTTTATGGCTACACCTTC
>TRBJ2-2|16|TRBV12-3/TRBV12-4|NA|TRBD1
CASRIEGTANTGELFF
TGTGCCAGCAGGATAGAAGGGACAGCGAACACCGGGGAGCTGTTTTTT
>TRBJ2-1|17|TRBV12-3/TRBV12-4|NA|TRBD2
CASSHQRGGAGMNEQFF
TGTGCCAGCAGTCACCAACGCGGGGGGGCGGGGATGAATGAGCAGTTCTTC
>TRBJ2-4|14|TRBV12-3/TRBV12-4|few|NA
CASRLGQRRDIQYF
TGTGCCAGCAGATTAGGGCAGCGACGGGACATTCAGTACTTC
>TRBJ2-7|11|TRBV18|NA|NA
CASSPSREQYF
TGTGCCAGCTCACCAAGTAGGGAGCAGTACTTC
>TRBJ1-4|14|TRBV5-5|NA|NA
CASSRGGGTEKLFF
TGTGCCAGCAGCCGTGGGGGGGGCACTGAAAAACTGTTTTTT